Listed below are T cell receptor beta chains from one sample, sequenced in a study of cytomegalovirus exposure and HLA in healthy donors. Only in-frame clones appear in the TCRdb table, and some are missing; sequencing was by immunoSEQ multiplex PCR. This sample has about 160,000 clones; roughly 84% occur once, and the top ten carry roughly 6.7%. Sequencing was performed on PBMCs. All receptors derive from a man aged 50 to 60 in good health and CMV-seropositive. The CDR3 runs from the conserved cysteine through the conserved F or W.

cdr3_aa	j_call	cdr3_length	v_call
CASSLAWQIFNQPQHF	TRBJ1-5	16	TRBV5-8
CASSPSGVSTDTQYF	TRBJ2-3	15	TRBV7-9
CASSLTGDHQPQHF	TRBJ1-5	14	TRBV5-6
CASSLMGGPTPMNTEAFF	TRBJ1-1	18	TRBV5-1
CASRWGLNNEQFF	TRBJ2-1	13	TRBV27
CASSQPGEVTGELFF	TRBJ2-2	15	TRBV4-1
CASSLGTSGTSGELFF	TRBJ2-2	16	TRBV5-6
CAISGDRALEAFF	TRBJ1-1	13	TRBV10-3
CASSVVAGGTEAFF	TRBJ1-1	14	TRBV9
CGASLTDTQYF	TRBJ2-3	11	TRBV30
CSVGTGGAGEKLFF	TRBJ1-4	14	TRBV29-1
CASSAAPVIDTGNTEAFF	TRBJ1-1	18	TRBV11-1
CASSGLGGRYNEQFF	TRBJ2-1	15	TRBV2
CASSRGRFLVAERGTGELFF	TRBJ2-2	20	TRBV19
CASSWTSGMTDTQYF	TRBJ2-3	15	TRBV7-8
CASSQDLVIGSRIDEQFF	TRBJ2-1	18	TRBV4-2
CASRKGQTTYGYTF	TRBJ1-2	14	TRBV27
CASSFTGASDTEAFF	TRBJ1-1	15	TRBV7-8
CASSPSGDQETQYF	TRBJ2-5	14	TRBV18
CASSKKETGNTEAFF	TRBJ1-1	15	TRBV21-1
CASSLEAGGYTF	TRBJ1-2	12	TRBV5-1
CASARGGQGREKLFF	TRBJ1-4	15	TRBV6-5
CASREVPTGMNTEAFF	TRBJ1-1	16	TRBV27
CASSYSTGAPGEQFF	TRBJ2-1	15	TRBV6-6
CASSGRTSNEQFF	TRBJ2-1	13	TRBV5-4
CSSSLPDRSGGVNTEAFF	TRBJ1-1	18	TRBV7-9
CASSFSGGGGTQYF	TRBJ2-3	14	TRBV7-2
CASSLAGSGSSYNEQFF	TRBJ2-1	17	TRBV5-1
CASSLTGGMVGNEQFF	TRBJ2-1	16	TRBV13
CASSISGRVGEQFF	TRBJ2-1	14	TRBV7-3
CASSYFPGGTEAFF	TRBJ1-1	14	TRBV6-6
CASSGHQGAGTEAFF	TRBJ1-1	15	TRBV4-1
CASSETSKLFF	TRBJ2-2	11	TRBV2
CASRLGATPNMNTEAFF	TRBJ1-1	17	TRBV5-1
CASSSETGITHEQYF	TRBJ2-7	15	TRBV2
CASSRKQGKVANYGYTF	TRBJ1-2	17	TRBV6-4
CASSETGLYGYTF	TRBJ1-2	13	TRBV2
CASSQTQTGGSGANVLTF	TRBJ2-6	18	TRBV4-2
CASSSSGTGLVNTEAFF	TRBJ1-1	17	TRBV5-1
CASSLGRTGGETQYF	TRBJ2-5	15	TRBV5-8
CASIISPGGTEAFF	TRBJ1-1	14	TRBV5-1
CASSSVQGAGEQYF	TRBJ2-7	14	TRBV27
CASSDPTPYGYTF	TRBJ1-2	13	TRBV2
CASSITERGYSPLHF	TRBJ1-6	15	TRBV19
CSVDGLAGYGYNEQFF	TRBJ2-1	16	TRBV29-1
CASSLTRGVPYNEQFF	TRBJ2-1	16	TRBV7-6
CASSPRQGSTGELFF	TRBJ2-2	15	TRBV7-7